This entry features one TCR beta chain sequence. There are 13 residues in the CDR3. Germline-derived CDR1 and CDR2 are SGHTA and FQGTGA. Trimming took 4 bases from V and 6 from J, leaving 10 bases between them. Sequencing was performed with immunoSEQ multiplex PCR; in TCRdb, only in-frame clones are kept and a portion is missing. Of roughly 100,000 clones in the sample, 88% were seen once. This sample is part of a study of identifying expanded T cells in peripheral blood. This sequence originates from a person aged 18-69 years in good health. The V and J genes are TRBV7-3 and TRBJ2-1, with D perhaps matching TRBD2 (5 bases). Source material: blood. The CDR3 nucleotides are TGTGCCAGCAGCTGGAGCGGCGGCAATGAGCAGTTCTTC. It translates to CASSWSGGNEQFF.